These 26 T cell receptor beta chains were sequenced from one sample in a study of cytomegalovirus exposure and HLA in healthy donors. Amplification used 60 Vbeta primers and 13 Jbeta primers. Sequenced by immunoSEQ multiplex PCR; TCRdb stores in-frame clones only, minus some. The data hold 100,000 to 150,000 clones, with 84% observed a single time. The sequenced sample consisted of PBMCs. All receptors derive from a man aged 45 to 65 in good health and CMV-seronegative.

This sequence joins TRBV18 and TRBJ2-7; 7 bases are shared with TRBD1. Germline assignment: CDR1 KGHSH and CDR2 LQKENI. The CDR3 contains 13 residues. V trimming: 5 bases; J trimming: 7 bases; junction bases outside the gene matches: 8. CDR3 in DNA: TGTGCCAGCTCAGCACAGGGGTTGGGTGAGCAGTACTTC. This codes for CASSAQGLGEQYF.

The chain joins TRBV18 to TRBJ2-1, with a tentative D call TRBD1 (6 bases). V was pared by 3 bases and J by 5 bases, with 14 bases between. Germline loops: CDR1 KGHSH, CDR2 LQKENI. The CDR3 totals 15 residues. In DNA, the CDR3 is TGTGCCAGCTCACCGCCGGGACACCTAAACAATGAGCAGTTCTTC. It encodes CASSPPGHLNNEQFF.

The chain combines TRBV15 with TRBJ1-4; 9 bases fit TRBD1. Per the germline V gene, CDR1 is LNHNV and CDR2 is YYDKDF (reference sequence). The CDR3 contains 14 residues. The V segment lost 6 bases and the J segment 7 bases; nucleotides outside the gene matches: 6. The CDR3: CATRERDRAEKLFF. The CDR3 DNA sequence: TGTGCCACCAGGGAAAGGGACAGGGCTGAAAAACTGTTTTTT.

Here the CDR3 DNA reads TGTGCCTGGAGGATCCGGACAGGGGCCACAGGCTATGGCTACACCTTC. Translation gives CAWRIRTGATGYGYTF. This chain uses TRBV30 with TRBJ1-2; 9 bases align to TRBD1. V was clipped by 3 bases and J by 4 bases; unmatched bases: 12. Germline CDR1 and CDR2: GTSNPN and SVGIG (reference sequence). The CDR3 extends over 16 amino acids.

The J gene is TRBJ1-5, the V gene TRBV6-6; D is ambiguous. V lost 2 bases and J 5 bases, leaving 13 bases between the germline ends. Germline V lookup: CDR1 MNHNY, CDR2 SVGAGI (reference sequence). This CDR3 comprises 15 residues. CDR3 sequence (DNA): TGTGCCAGCAGTTACAGGGAGAGGCGGGATCAGCCCCAGCATTTT. Its translation: CASSYRERRDQPQHF.

V and J are TRBV10-3 and TRBJ1-4; 7 bases line up with TRBD1. There are 16 residues in the CDR3. With 3 bases clipped from V and 7 bases from J, the junction kept 11 bases outside the gene matches. The germline V gene has CDR1 ENHRY and CDR2 SYGVKD. The CDR3 DNA is TGTGCCATCAGTGACGCCGACAGGGTGGGCGCTGAAAAACTGTTTTTT. Amino acids: CAISDADRVGAEKLFF.

This clone was seen only a few times. CDR3 loop: CASSYRASEAFF. The CDR3 DNA reads as TGCGCCAGCAGTTACAGGGCCTCTGAAGCTTTCTTT. The chain joins TRBV10-1 to TRBJ1-1, with D perhaps matching TRBD1 (6 bases). From germline, CDR1 is WNHNN and CDR2 SYGVQD (reference sequence). V lost 5 bases and J lost 6, with 10 bases in between. The CDR3 runs to 12 residues.

This clone was recorded a few times. The V call is TRBV5-1, the J call TRBJ1-1; 9 nucleotides agree with TRBD1. Looked up from germline, CDR1 is SGHRS and CDR2 is YFSETQ. J gave up 6 bases and V 8 bases, and 8 bases lay outside the gene matches. CDR3 size: 13 residues. The CDR3 sequence is CASRTGVDAEAFF. In nucleotides, the CDR3 is TGCGCCAGTAGGACAGGGGTTGACGCTGAAGCTTTCTTT. The complete variable domain, with remaining parts taken from reference TRBV5-1 and TRBJ1-1, reads KAGVTQTPRYLIKTRGQQVTLSCSPISGHRSVSWYQQTPGQGLQFLFEYFSETQRNKGNFPGRFSGRQFSNSRSEMNVSTLELGDSALYLCASRTGVDAEAFFGQGTRLTVV.

This clone has more than one count but fewer than ten. CDR3 nucleotide sequence: TGCGCCAGCAGCCAAGTTGGGGGGGGGTACTTTGAAGCTTTCTTT. It encodes CASSQVGGGYFEAFF. This rearrangement joins TRBV4-3 to TRBJ1-1; the D gene is possibly TRBD1 (5 bases). This CDR3 contains 15 residues. V lost 1 base to trimming and J lost 7 bases, with 16 bases between them. Germline loops: CDR1 LGHNA, CDR2 YSLEER.

J is TRBJ2-7 and V is TRBV2; 11 nucleotides agree with TRBD1. Trimming took 6 bases from V and 5 from J; bases not matched to a gene: 6. This CDR3 has 14 residues. CDR1 and CDR2 from the germline V gene are SNHLY and FYNNEI. CDR3 amino acids: CASREDRGQDEQYF. CDR3 in DNA: TGTGCCAGCAGGGAGGACAGGGGGCAGGACGAGCAGTACTTC.

V is TRBV7-2 and J is TRBJ2-5, with D possibly matching TRBD2 (7 bases). CDR3 size: 15 residues. V was pared by 3 bases and J by 4 bases, with 15 bases between. Looked up from germline, CDR1 is SGHTA and CDR2 is FQGNSA. CDR3 protein: CASSFNGGRGETQYF. The CDR3, as DNA: TGTGCCAGCAGCTTCAACGGGGGGCGGGGAGAGACCCAGTACTTC.

The chain is built from TRBV6-5 and TRBJ1-2; D unclear. Germline V CDR1 and CDR2: MNHEY, SVGAGI. The V and J ends lost 0 bases and 4 bases respectively, with 6 bases between them. The CDR3 spans 13 residues. The CDR3 sequence: CASSYSGFYGYTF. For the CDR3, the DNA is TGTGCCAGCAGTTACTCCGGGTTCTATGGCTACACCTTC.

V is TRBV30 and J is TRBJ1-2; no definite D call. The CDR3 is made up of 13 amino acids. The germline V and J ends were trimmed by 5 bases and 3 bases, with 13 bases remaining between them. Germline V gene data show CDR1 as GTSNPN and CDR2 as SVGIG (reference sequence). CDR3 region: CAWGRRRDYGYTF. The CDR3 DNA is TGTGCCTGGGGCCGACGTCGGGACTATGGCTACACCTTC.

This rearrangement joins TRBV2 to TRBJ1-3; D is perhaps TRBD1 (6 bases). Germline V gene data show CDR1 as SNHLY and CDR2 as FYNNEI. Trimming removed 7 bases from V and 2 bases from J, with 12 bases in between. The CDR3 loop spans 14 amino acids. Here the CDR3 DNA reads TGTGCCAGCACACTGCGACAGGCTGGAAACACCATATATTTT. Translated: CASTLRQAGNTIYF.

This clone appeared a few times. The V gene is TRBV5-1, the J gene TRBJ2-2, with D possibly matching TRBD1 (5 bases). CDR3 length: 15 amino acids. Germline assignment: CDR1 SGHRS and CDR2 YFSETQ. V was pared by 1 base and J by 0 bases, with 7 bases between. The CDR3 spells CASSLQGTNTGELFF. CDR3 sequence (DNA): TGCGCCAGCAGCTTGCAGGGAACGAACACCGGGGAGCTGTTTTTT.

The chain combines TRBV30 with TRBJ1-5, with TRBD1 identical over 8 bases. Germline values: CDR1 GTSNPN, CDR2 SVGIG (reference sequence). The ends lost 0 bases at V and 6 bases at J; junction bases unmatched: 13. The CDR3 has 17 amino acids. The CDR3, as DNA: TGTGCCTGGAGTGTTCGGCAGGGGGCGCGGATTAGTCAGCCCCAGCATTTT. Amino acids: CAWSVRQGARISQPQHF.

This sequence joins TRBV5-1 and TRBJ1-1; maybe TRBD1 (6 bases). V lost 4 bases and J 3 bases, leaving 16 bases between the germline ends. The germline CDR1 and CDR2 sequences are SGHRS and YFSETQ. This CDR3 has 15 amino acids. The CDR3 region is CASSERGPPDTEAFF. The CDR3 DNA follows: TGCGCCAGCAGCGAGCGGGGGCCCCCAGACACTGAAGCTTTCTTT.

The chain couples TRBV5-6 to TRBJ1-4; maybe TRBD1 (6 bases). The germline V gene encodes CDR1 SGHDT and CDR2 YYEEEE. CDR3 length equals 14 residues. With 4 bases removed from V and 7 bases from J, the gap between germline ends came to 14 bases. CDR3 coding DNA: TGTGCCAGCAGCCCCAGGGGAAAGGGTGAAAAACTGTTTTTT. Translated, it gives CASSPRGKGEKLFF.

This clone was counted once. The chain employs TRBV9 and TRBJ2-5; D may be TRBD2 (6 bases). Between the trimmed V and J ends, which lost 6 bases and 4 bases, there was a span of 22 bases. CDR1 SGDLS and CDR2 YYNGEE come from the germline V gene. CDR3 length: 16 amino acids. For the CDR3, the DNA is TGTGCCAGCACCACCTTCGGCGGGGCCATGGGAGAGACCCAGTACTTC. Amino acids: CASTTFGGAMGETQYF.

J is TRBJ1-3 and V is TRBV5-1, with D possibly matching TRBD1 (6 bases). Germline V gene sequence: CDR1 SGHRS, CDR2 YFSETQ. Trimming removed 0 bases from V and 0 bases from J, with 10 bases in between. The CDR3 is 16 amino acids. CDR3 in amino acids: CASSLELGASGNTIYF. For the CDR3, the DNA is TGCGCCAGCAGCTTGGAGTTGGGGGCCTCTGGAAACACCATATATTTT.

The V gene is TRBV6-5, the J gene TRBJ2-1, with D possibly TRBD2 on 7 matching bases. Germline CDR1 is MNHEY and CDR2 is SVGAGI. The CDR3 loop spans 14 amino acids. V was clipped by 5 bases and J by 8 bases, with 16 bases between them. The DNA for the CDR3 is TGTGCCAGCAGTCCCAAGGGGGGGTGGGATGAGCAGTTCTTC. Encoded protein: CASSPKGGWDEQFF.

This chain uses TRBV7-8 with TRBJ2-5; D possibly corresponds to TRBD1 (6 bases). From germline, CDR1 is SGHVS and CDR2 FQNEAQ. The V gene lost 4 bases and the J gene lost 5 bases, with 11 bases spanning the gap. This CDR3 spans 13 amino acids. The CDR3 DNA follows: TGTGCCAGCAGCTCACAGGGACCCGAGACCCAGTACTTC. It yields the protein CASSSQGPETQYF.

V usage is TRBV7-2 and J usage is TRBJ1-2; 7 bases are shared with TRBD1. From germline, CDR1 is SGHTA and CDR2 FQGNSA. V trimming: 5 bases; J trimming: 2 bases; junction bases outside the gene matches: 2. The CDR3 length is 13 residues. CDR3: CASSPDRNYGYTF. The CDR3 nucleotides read TGTGCCAGCAGCCCGGACAGGAACTATGGCTACACCTTC.

In its sample, this clone was seen once. The chain links TRBV6-5 to TRBJ1-5; D gene unclear. In germline, CDR1 is MNHEY, CDR2 SVGAGI. The germline V and J ends were trimmed by 5 bases and 7 bases, with 12 bases remaining between them. CDR3 length equals 13 residues. This CDR3 reads CASSQHSHQPQHF. As DNA, the CDR3 is TGTGCCAGCAGTCAACATTCCCACCAGCCCCAGCATTTT.

The V and J genes are TRBV7-9 and TRBJ1-4, with no clear D. This CDR3 has 12 residues. The V gene's germline CDR1 is SEHNR and CDR2 FQNEAQ (reference sequence). Trimming cost V 4 bases and J 11 bases, with 11 bases left between them. The CDR3 bases are TGTGCCAGCAGCTCACCAATCGGGAAACTGTTTTTT. It is translated as CASSSPIGKLFF.

The chain employs TRBV10-3 and TRBJ2-2, with D perhaps TRBD1 (6 bases). V shed 0 bases and J shed 4 bases, with 21 bases lying between them. Germline values: CDR1 ENHRY, CDR2 SYGVKD. The CDR3 runs to 19 residues. The CDR3 spells CAISESLLGGGRGTGELFF. The CDR3 coding sequence is TGTGCCATCAGTGAGTCGCTTCTAGGTGGCGGCAGGGGCACCGGGGAGCTGTTTTTT.